This entry lists 21 T cell receptor beta chains sequenced from one sample in a study of CD8 T cell repertoires and HIV-1 epitope variants. Using immunoSEQ multiplex PCR, the repertoire was profiled, and TCRdb retains in-frame clones only, with some absent. The sample shows several thousand clones, more than 60% of them seen only once. These receptors lack a known antigen. Sequenced material: cultured CD8+ T cells derived from PBMCs. These receptors all stem from a male donor with HIV.

Only a few counts were recorded for this clone. The gene calls are TRBV10-3 and TRBJ2-3; 11 bases are shared with TRBD2. The V and J ends lost 3 bases and 2 bases, in that order; junction bases with no gene match: 13. The CDR3 is made up of 19 amino acids. Germline-derived CDR1 and CDR2 are ENHRY and SYGVKD. CDR3 in DNA: TGTGCCATCAGTGATCTCTTTAGCGGGAGGGAAGAATCCACAGATACGCAGTATTTT. This gives the protein CAISDLFSGREESTDTQYF.

The sample holds a few counts of this clone. This chain connects TRBV19 to TRBJ2-3, with unresolved D. The germline V and J ends were trimmed by 5 bases and 6 bases, with 6 bases remaining between them. This CDR3 contains 11 residues. Germline V gives CDR1 LNHDA, CDR2 SQIVND (reference sequence). The DNA for the CDR3 is TGTGCCAGTAGTCCCGGGGATACGCAGTATTTT. Translated, it gives CASSPGDTQYF. Filled out from reference TRBV19 and TRBJ2-3, the complete variable domain reads DGGITQSPKYLFRKEGQNVTLSCEQNLNHDAMYWYRQDPGQGLRLIYYSQIVNDFQKGDIAEGYSVSREKKESFPLTVTSAQKNPTAFYLCASSPGDTQYFGPGTRLTVL.

The rearrangement links TRBV27 to TRBJ1-2; 7 bases are shared with TRBD1. Trimming took 2 bases from V and 6 from J; bases not matched to a gene: 9. The length of the CDR3 is 15 residues. Looked up from germline, CDR1 is MNHEY and CDR2 is SMNVEV (reference sequence). The chain's CDR3 is CASSLNAGGENGYTF. Here the CDR3 DNA reads TGTGCCAGCAGTTTAAATGCAGGGGGTGAGAATGGCTACACCTTC.

This clone was recorded once. V and J are TRBV28 and TRBJ1-5, with D possibly matching TRBD1 (6 bases). Trimming pared 5 bases from V and 2 bases from J, leaving 10 bases between. Germline values: CDR1 MDHEN, CDR2 SYDVKM. This CDR3 is built from 14 residues. The CDR3 DNA reads TGTGCCAGCAGTATCAGGACAGGCAATCAGCCCCAGCATTTT. It encodes CASSIRTGNQPQHF.

This clone was observed a handful of times. The V gene is TRBV5-4, the J gene TRBJ2-5; D is undetermined. The germline V gene has CDR1 SGHNT and CDR2 YYREEE (reference sequence). This CDR3 region has 14 residues. Trimming took 5 bases from V and 2 from J, leaving 13 bases between them. The CDR3 DNA reads as TGTGCCAGCAGTTTAGACTGGGATCAAGAGACCCAGTACTTC. Translating it yields CASSLDWDQETQYF.

The chain combines TRBV5-6 with TRBJ1-2, with D unclear. V lost 1 base to trimming and J lost 1 base, with 14 bases between them. This CDR3 spans 16 amino acids. Germline-derived CDR1 and CDR2 are SGHDT and YYEEEE. The CDR3 DNA reads as TGTGCCAGCAGCTTGTACCCCCAGGATATTAACTATGGCTACACCTTC. Translating it yields CASSLYPQDINYGYTF. Using reference TRBV5-6 and TRBJ1-2 for the parts outside the CDR3, the full variable domain is DAGVTQSPTHLIKTRGQQVTLRCSPKSGHDTVSWYQQALGQGPQFIFQYYEEEERQRGNFPDRFSGHQFPNYSSELNVNALLLGDSALYLCASSLYPQDINYGYTFGSGTRLTVV.

The rearrangement joins TRBV2 to TRBJ1-4, with 7 nucleotides matching TRBD1. Germline lookup yields CDR1 SNHLY and CDR2 FYNNEI. The V segment lost 4 bases and the J segment 5 bases; nucleotides outside the gene matches: 4. CDR3 length: 14 residues. DNA for the CDR3: TGTGCCAGCAGTGGCAGGGGGGTGAATGAAAAACTGTTTTTT. Translation gives CASSGRGVNEKLFF.

The chain recombines TRBV4-3 with TRBJ2-2; the D is unclear. Germline assignment: CDR1 LGHNA and CDR2 YSLEER. The CDR3 has 14 amino acids. V was pared by 1 base and J by 4 bases, with 7 bases between. CDR3 residues: CASSQVDATGELFF. The CDR3 DNA reads as TGCGCCAGCAGCCAAGTTGATGCCACCGGGGAGCTGTTTTTT.

The chain employs TRBV28 and TRBJ2-7; D remains ambiguous. V lost 5 bases and J lost 4, with 18 bases in between. Germline V gene data show CDR1 as MDHEN and CDR2 as SYDVKM. The CDR3 is 15 amino acids. This CDR3 is CASSTEDLGVYEQYF. CDR3 bases: TGTGCCAGCAGTACCGAGGACCTGGGCGTTTACGAGCAGTACTTC.

This chain connects TRBV11-2 to TRBJ2-7, with TRBD1 matching 7 bases. Germline V gene sequence: CDR1 SGHAT, CDR2 FQNNGV. This CDR3 is built from 15 residues. Trimming took 7 bases from V and 0 from J; bases not matched to a gene: 9. For the CDR3, the DNA is TGTGCCAGCACCTCCGAGGCAGGGGGCTCCTACGAGCAGTACTTC. Translated: CASTSEAGGSYEQYF.

CDR3 sequence reads: CASSLGGLAGIETQYF. Here the CDR3 DNA reads TGTGCCAGCAGCTTAGGGGGACTAGCGGGGATAGAGACCCAGTACTTC. J is TRBJ2-5 and V is TRBV9; 13 bases map to TRBD2. The CDR3 contains 16 residues. CDR1 is SGDLS, CDR2 YYNGEE, per germline. Trimming cost V 4 bases and J 4 bases; bases outside gene matches: 7.

V is TRBV27 and J is TRBJ1-4; 9 nucleotides line up with TRBD1. Germline CDR1 reads MNHEY; CDR2 reads SMNVEV (reference sequence). The CDR3 is 16 residues long. J gave up 7 bases and V 6 bases, and 12 bases lay outside the gene matches. CDR3 DNA sequence: TGTGCCAGCAGCCGTCGTGGAGACAGGGGGGCTGAAAAACTGTTTTTT. Its protein product is CASSRRGDRGAEKLFF.

The V and J genes are TRBV6-4 and TRBJ2-3; 15 bases agree with TRBD2. The CDR3 runs to 15 residues. The V gene end was trimmed by 2 bases and the J gene end by 7 bases; junction bases not matched to a gene: 1. Germline CDR1 MRHNA, CDR2 SNTAGT. The CDR3 DNA is TGTGCCAGCAGTGACGGACTAGCGGGGGGGCATACGCAGTATTTT. Translated, it gives CASSDGLAGGHTQYF.

The gene calls are TRBV5-1 and TRBJ2-2; D unclear. Germline V gives CDR1 SGHRS, CDR2 YFSETQ. This CDR3 is 14 amino acids long. Trimming pared 0 bases from V and 2 bases from J, leaving 5 bases between. CDR3 region: CASSLDSNTGELFF. The CDR3 DNA reads as TGCGCCAGCAGCTTGGACAGTAACACCGGGGAGCTGTTTTTT.

The rearrangement uses TRBV6-1 and TRBJ1-2, with 11 bases matching TRBD1. With 7 bases clipped from V and 6 bases from J, the junction kept 4 bases outside the gene matches. Germline-derived CDR1 and CDR2 are MNHNS and SASEGT. This CDR3 spans 13 amino acids. The CDR3 reads CASNGQGADGYTF. CDR3 coding DNA: TGTGCCAGCAACGGACAGGGGGCGGATGGCTACACCTTC.

This clone was recorded a few times. V and J are TRBV9 and TRBJ1-2; 7 bases fit TRBD1. This CDR3 has 13 amino acids. The trim removed 0 bases at V and 4 bases at J, leaving 0 bases unmatched. Germline-derived CDR1 and CDR2 are SGDLS and YYNGEE. The CDR3 is CASSVEGAYGYTF. CDR3 bases: TGTGCCAGCAGCGTAGAGGGGGCCTATGGCTACACCTTC.

The chain combines TRBV5-1 with TRBJ2-7, with D perhaps TRBD1 or TRBD2 (5 bases each). Germline CDR1 reads SGHRS; CDR2 reads YFSETQ. Trimming removed 5 bases from V and 0 bases from J, with 18 bases in between. The CDR3 runs 16 residues. The CDR3 DNA is TGCGCCAGCAGGGAAGCCGGGACCAGTAGCTCCTACGAGCAGTACTTC. Amino acids: CASREAGTSSSYEQYF.

The V and J genes are TRBV7-2 and TRBJ2-7; 9 bases match TRBD1. CDR3 length: 14 residues. After removal of 3 bases from V and 3 bases from J, the junction contained 3 bases not matched to a gene. CDR1 is SGHTA, CDR2 FQGNSA, per germline. For the CDR3, the DNA is TGTGCCAGCAGCTTTGACAGGGGGAACTACGAGCAGTACTTC. It specifies CASSFDRGNYEQYF.

The chain recombines TRBV7-2 with TRBJ2-7; no definite D call. This CDR3 contains 15 residues. Germline CDR1 reads SGHTA; CDR2 reads FQGNSA. The germline V and J ends were trimmed by 5 bases and 4 bases, with 18 bases remaining between them. CDR3 DNA: TGTGCCAGCAGCCGCACCTTTGGTCCAGGTTACGAGCAGTACTTC. This translates into CASSRTFGPGYEQYF.

The chain recombines TRBV6-5 with TRBJ2-7, with D possibly TRBD1 on 6 matching bases. Trimming took 6 bases from V and 2 from J, leaving 11 bases between them. Germline V gene data show CDR1 as MNHEY and CDR2 as SVGAGI. The CDR3 length is 13 residues. CDR3: CASRQGWAYEQYF. CDR3 DNA sequence: TGTGCCAGCAGACAGGGTTGGGCCTACGAGCAGTACTTC.

This clone was recorded only once. The J gene is TRBJ2-3, the V gene TRBV9; D ambiguous. CDR3 length: 13 amino acids. Germline CDR1 SGDLS, CDR2 YYNGEE. The V end was cut by 4 bases, the J end by 7 bases, with 13 bases between. CDR3 coding DNA: TGTGCCAGCAGCCCGCAAAGGGCCCATACGCAGTATTTT. Protein sequence: CASSPQRAHTQYF.